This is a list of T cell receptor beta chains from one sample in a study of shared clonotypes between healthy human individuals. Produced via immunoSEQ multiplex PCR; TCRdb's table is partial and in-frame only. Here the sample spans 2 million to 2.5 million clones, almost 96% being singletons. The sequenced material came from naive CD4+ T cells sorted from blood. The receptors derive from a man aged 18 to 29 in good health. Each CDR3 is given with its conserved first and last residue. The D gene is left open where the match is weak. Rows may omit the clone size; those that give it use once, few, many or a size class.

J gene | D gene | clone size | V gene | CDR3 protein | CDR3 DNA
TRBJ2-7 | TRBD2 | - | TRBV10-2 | CASSDLAGHYEQYF | TGCGCCAGCAGTGATTTAGCGGGGCACTACGAGCAGTACTTC
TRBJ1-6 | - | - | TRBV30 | CAWSVHRTSSYNSPLHF | TGTGCCTGGAGTGTACACAGGACCAGCTCCTATAATTCACCCCTCCACTTT
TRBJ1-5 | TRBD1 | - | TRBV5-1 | CASSPGQAHSNQPQHF | TGCGCCAGCAGCCCCGGACAGGCTCATAGCAATCAGCCCCAGCATTTT
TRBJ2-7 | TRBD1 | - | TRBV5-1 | CASSPGGTGDYEQYF | TGCGCCAGCAGCCCCGGTGGGACAGGGGATTACGAGCAGTACTTC
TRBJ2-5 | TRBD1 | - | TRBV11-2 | CASSPDRGPTQYF | TGTGCCAGCAGCCCCGACAGGGGGCCGACCCAGTACTTC
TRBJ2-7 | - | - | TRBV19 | CASSIIGGSYEQYF | TGTGCCAGTAGTATTATAGGAGGGTCCTACGAGCAGTACTTC
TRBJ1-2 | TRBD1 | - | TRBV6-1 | CASSDLLRGLGYGYTF | TGTGCCAGCAGTGACCTCCTCAGGGGGCTCGGCTATGGCTACACCTTC
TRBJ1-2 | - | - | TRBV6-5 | CASSYSAGTNYGYTF | TGTGCCAGCAGTTACTCGGCAGGGACTAACTATGGCTACACCTTC
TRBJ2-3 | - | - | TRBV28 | CASRGQGWTDTQYF | TGTGCCAGCAGGGGCCAGGGGTGGACAGATACGCAGTATTTT
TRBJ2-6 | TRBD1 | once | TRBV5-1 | CASSLAGGGGANVLTF | TGCGCCAGCAGCTTGGCAGGGGGCGGTGGGGCCAACGTCCTGACTTTC